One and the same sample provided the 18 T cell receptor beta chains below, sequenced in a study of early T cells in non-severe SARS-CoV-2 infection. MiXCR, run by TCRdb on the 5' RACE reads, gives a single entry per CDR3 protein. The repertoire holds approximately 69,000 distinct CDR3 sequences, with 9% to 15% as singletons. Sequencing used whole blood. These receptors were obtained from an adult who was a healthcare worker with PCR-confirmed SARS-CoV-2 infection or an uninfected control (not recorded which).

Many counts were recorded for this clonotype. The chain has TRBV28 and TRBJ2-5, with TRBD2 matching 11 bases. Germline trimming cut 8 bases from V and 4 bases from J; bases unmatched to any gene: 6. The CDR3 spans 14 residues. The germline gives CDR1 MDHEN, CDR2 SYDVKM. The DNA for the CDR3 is TGTGCCAGCTTCACTAGCGGGAGAGGAGAGACCCAGTACTTC. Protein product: CASFTSGRGETQYF.

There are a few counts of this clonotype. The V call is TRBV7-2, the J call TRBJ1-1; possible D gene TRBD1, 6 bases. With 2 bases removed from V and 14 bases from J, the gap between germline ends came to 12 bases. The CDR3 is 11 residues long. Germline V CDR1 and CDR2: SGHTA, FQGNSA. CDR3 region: CASSLMGGVFF. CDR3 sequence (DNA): TGTGCCAGCAGCTTAATGGGGGGCGTGTTCTTT.

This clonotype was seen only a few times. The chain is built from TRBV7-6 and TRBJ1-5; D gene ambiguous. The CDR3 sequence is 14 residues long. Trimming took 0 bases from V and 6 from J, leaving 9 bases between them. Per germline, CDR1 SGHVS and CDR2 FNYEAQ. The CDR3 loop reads CASSLAPAGQPQHF. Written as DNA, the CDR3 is TGTGCCAGCAGCTTAGCCCCTGCGGGTCAGCCCCAGCATTTT.

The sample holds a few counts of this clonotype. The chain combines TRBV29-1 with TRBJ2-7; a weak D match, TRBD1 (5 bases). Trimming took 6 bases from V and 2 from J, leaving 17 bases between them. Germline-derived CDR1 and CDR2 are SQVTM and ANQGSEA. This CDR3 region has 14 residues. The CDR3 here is CSVARQGGPYEQYF. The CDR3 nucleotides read TGCAGCGTGGCCCGGCAGGGTGGCCCCTACGAGCAGTACTTC.

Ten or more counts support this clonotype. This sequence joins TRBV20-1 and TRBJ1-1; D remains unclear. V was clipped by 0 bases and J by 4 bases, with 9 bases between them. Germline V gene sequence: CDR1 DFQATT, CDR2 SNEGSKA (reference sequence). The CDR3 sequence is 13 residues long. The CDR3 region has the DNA TGCAGTGCTAGAGATCGAGTTCTCACTGAAGCTTTCTTT. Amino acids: CSARDRVLTEAFF.

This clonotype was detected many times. Here the CDR3 DNA reads TGTGCCAGCAGTGAAAGACTACTTAGCTATGAGCAGTTCTTC. As protein: CASSERLLSYEQFF. The genes are TRBV2 and TRBJ2-1, with D perhaps TRBD2 (5 bases). Germline values: CDR1 SNHLY, CDR2 FYNNEI. Trimming left V 2 bases short and J 8 bases short, with 13 bases between. This CDR3 contains 14 residues.

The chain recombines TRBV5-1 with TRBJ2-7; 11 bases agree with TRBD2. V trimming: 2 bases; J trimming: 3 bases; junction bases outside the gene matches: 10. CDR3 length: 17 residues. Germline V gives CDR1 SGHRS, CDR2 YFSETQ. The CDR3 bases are TGCGCCAGCAGCTTCGGGACTAGCGGACTGGGGGTCTACGAGCAGTACTTC. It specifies CASSFGTSGLGVYEQYF.

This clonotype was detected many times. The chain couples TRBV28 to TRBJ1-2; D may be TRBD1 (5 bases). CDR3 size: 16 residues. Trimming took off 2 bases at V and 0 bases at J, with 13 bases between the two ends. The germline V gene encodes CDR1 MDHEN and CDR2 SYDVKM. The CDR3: CASSLAGANSNYGYTF. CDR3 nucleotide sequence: TGTGCCAGCAGTTTAGCTGGGGCTAACTCTAACTATGGCTACACCTTC.

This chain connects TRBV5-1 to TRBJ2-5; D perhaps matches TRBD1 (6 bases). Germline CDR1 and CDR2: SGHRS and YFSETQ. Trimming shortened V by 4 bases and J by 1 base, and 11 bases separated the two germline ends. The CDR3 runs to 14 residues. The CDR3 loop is CASSPGQPQETQYF. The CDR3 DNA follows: TGCGCCAGCAGCCCAGGACAGCCCCAAGAGACCCAGTACTTC. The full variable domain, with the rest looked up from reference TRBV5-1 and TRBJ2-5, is KAGVTQTPRYLIKTRGQQVTLSCSPISGHRSVSWYQQTPGQGLQFLFEYFSETQRNKGNFPGRFSGRQFSNSRSEMNVSTLELGDSALYLCASSPGQPQETQYFGPGTRLLVL.

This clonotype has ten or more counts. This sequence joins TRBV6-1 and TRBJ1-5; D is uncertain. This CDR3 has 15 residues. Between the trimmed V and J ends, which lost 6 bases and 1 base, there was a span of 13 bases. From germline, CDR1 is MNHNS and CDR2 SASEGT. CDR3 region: CASSFDSQSNQPQHF. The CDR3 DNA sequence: TGTGCCAGCAGCTTCGACTCCCAAAGCAATCAGCCCCAGCATTTT.

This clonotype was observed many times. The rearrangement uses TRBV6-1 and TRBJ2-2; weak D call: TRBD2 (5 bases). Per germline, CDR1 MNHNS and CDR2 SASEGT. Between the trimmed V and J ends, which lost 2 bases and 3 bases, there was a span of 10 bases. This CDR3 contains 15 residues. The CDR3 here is CASSERLTHTGELFF. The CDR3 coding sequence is TGTGCCAGCAGTGAACGACTAACCCACACCGGGGAGCTGTTTTTT.

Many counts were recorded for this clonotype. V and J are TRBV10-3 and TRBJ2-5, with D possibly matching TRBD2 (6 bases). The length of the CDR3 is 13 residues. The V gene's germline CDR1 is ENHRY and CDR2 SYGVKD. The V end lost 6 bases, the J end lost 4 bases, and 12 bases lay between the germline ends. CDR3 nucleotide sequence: TGTGCCATCAGCCGGGACTCCGGAGAGACCCAGTACTTC. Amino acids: CAISRDSGETQYF.

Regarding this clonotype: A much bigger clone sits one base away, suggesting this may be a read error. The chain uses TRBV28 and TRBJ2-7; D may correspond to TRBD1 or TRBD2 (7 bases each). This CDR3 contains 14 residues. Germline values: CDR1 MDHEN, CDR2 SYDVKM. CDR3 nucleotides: TGTGCCAGCAGTCAGGGGGGAGGGGCCTACGAGCTGTACTTC. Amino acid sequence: CASSQGGGAYELYF.

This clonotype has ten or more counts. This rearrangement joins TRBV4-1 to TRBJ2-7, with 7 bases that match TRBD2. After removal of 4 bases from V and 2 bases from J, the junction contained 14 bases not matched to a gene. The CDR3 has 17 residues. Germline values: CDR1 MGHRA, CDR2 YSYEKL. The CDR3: CASSPTQRGGGAYEQYF. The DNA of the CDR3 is TGCGCCAGCAGCCCCACCCAGCGGGGAGGAGGAGCCTACGAGCAGTACTTC.

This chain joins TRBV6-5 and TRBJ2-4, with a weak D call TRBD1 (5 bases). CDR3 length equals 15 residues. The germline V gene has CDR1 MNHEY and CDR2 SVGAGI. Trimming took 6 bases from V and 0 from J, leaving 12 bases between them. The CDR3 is CASSRGDRAKNIQYF. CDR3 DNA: TGTGCCAGCAGCCGAGGAGACAGAGCCAAAAACATTCAGTACTTC.

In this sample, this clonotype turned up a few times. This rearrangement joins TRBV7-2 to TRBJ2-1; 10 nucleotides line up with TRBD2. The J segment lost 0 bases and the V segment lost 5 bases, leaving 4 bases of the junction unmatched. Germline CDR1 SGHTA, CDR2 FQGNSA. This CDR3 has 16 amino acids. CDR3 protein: CASSRSSGSSYNEQFF. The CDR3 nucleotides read TGTGCCAGCAGCAGATCTAGCGGGAGCTCCTACAATGAGCAGTTCTTC.

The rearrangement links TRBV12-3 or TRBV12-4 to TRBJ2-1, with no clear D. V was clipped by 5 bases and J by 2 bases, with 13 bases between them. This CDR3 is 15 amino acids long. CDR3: CASSPQTGAYNEQFF. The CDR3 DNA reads TGTGCCAGCAGTCCCCAAACCGGCGCCTACAATGAGCAGTTCTTC.

DNA for the CDR3: TGTGCCAGCAGCTTAGTCCCGTTAGCGGGAGATACGCAGTATTTT. This codes for CASSLVPLAGDTQYF. This chain connects TRBV11-2 to TRBJ2-3; TRBD2 matches at 7 bases. Germline CDR1 is SGHAT and CDR2 is FQNNGV. V lost 1 base, J lost 5 bases, and 6 bases stayed unmatched. The CDR3 contains 15 residues. Combining the CDR3 with reference TRBV11-2 and TRBJ2-3 gives the whole variable domain EAGVAQSPRYKIIEKRQSVAFWCNPISGHATLYWYQQILGQGPKLLIQFQNNGVVDDSQLPKDRFSAERLKGVDSTLKIQPAKLEDSAVYLCASSLVPLAGDTQYFGPGTRLTVL.